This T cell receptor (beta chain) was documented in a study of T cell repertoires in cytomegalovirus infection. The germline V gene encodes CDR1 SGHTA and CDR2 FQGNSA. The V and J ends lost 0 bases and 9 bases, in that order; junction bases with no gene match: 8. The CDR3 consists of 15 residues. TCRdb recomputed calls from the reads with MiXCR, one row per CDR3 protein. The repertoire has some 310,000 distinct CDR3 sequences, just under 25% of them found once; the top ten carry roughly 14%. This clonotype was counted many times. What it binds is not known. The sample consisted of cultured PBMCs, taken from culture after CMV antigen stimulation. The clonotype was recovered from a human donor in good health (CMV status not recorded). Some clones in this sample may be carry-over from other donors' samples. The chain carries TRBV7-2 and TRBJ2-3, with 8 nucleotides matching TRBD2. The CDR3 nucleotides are TGTGCCAGCAGCTTAGCGTCGGGACTAGTGAAGACGCAGTATTTT. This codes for CASSLASGLVKTQYF.